Detailed here is one T cell receptor (beta chain). With V trimmed by 4 bases and J by 7 bases, 6 bases remained unmatched. The germline V gene has CDR1 SQVTM and CDR2 ANQGSEA. CDR3 length equals 13 residues. This entry comes from a study of cytomegalovirus exposure and HLA in healthy donors. Across the study: According to later analysis, the same platform produced the 120 or so validation and over 600 first-cohort repertoires.

Repertoires were generated with immunoSEQ multiplex PCR, while TCRdb's copy carries only in-frame clones and drops some. The sample comprises approximately 140,000 clones, roughly 88% of which are singletons, and about 7.9% rests with the top ten. This receptor was obtained from a woman aged 18-35 years in good health and CMV-seropositive. Material: PBMCs. This chain joins TRBV29-1 and TRBJ1-2; TRBD1 matches 10 bases. The CDR3: CSVVDRGFGGYTF. The CDR3 region has the DNA TGCAGCGTTGTGGACAGGGGGTTTGGTGGCTACACCTTC.